Following are 6 T cell receptor beta chains from one sample sequenced in a study of technical replicates of blood from several donors. Only in-frame clones appear in the TCRdb table, and some are missing; sequencing was by immunoSEQ multiplex PCR. Counted here are approximately 52,000 clones, about 94% occurring once; the ten biggest clones make up under 5%. The material sequenced was PBMCs. All receptors come from a human donor in good health. Some clones in this sample may be carry-over from other donors' samples.

The chain has TRBV7-2 and TRBJ2-7; TRBD1 matches 9 bases. V gave up 3 bases and J gave up 6 bases; unmatched junction bases: 6. This CDR3 is built from 14 residues. Germline lookup yields CDR1 SGHTA and CDR2 FQGNSA. Here the CDR3 reads CASSLGQGFVEQYF. The CDR3 region has the DNA TGTGCCAGCAGCTTGGGACAGGGATTCGTCGAGCAGTACTTC. Variable domain in full (rest from reference TRBV7-2 and TRBJ2-7): GAGVSQSPSNKVTEKGKDVELRCDPISGHTALYWYRQSLGQGLEFLIYFQGNSAPDKSGLPSDRFSAERTGGSVSTLTIQRTQQEDSAVYLCASSLGQGFVEQYFGPGTRLTVT.

This clone appeared a single time. The chain couples TRBV19 to TRBJ1-2; D may be TRBD1 (5 bases). Trimming took 5 bases from V and 4 from J, leaving 14 bases between them. The CDR3 consists of 14 residues. Germline V gene lookup returns CDR1 LNHDA and CDR2 SQIVND (reference sequence). The CDR3 reads CASSSSGLIYGYTF. CDR3 nucleotide sequence: TGTGCCAGTAGTTCCTCGGGACTGATCTATGGCTACACCTTC. The full variable domain, its missing parts supplied by reference TRBV19 and TRBJ1-2, is DGGITQSPKYLFRKEGQNVTLSCEQNLNHDAMYWYRQDPGQGLRLIYYSQIVNDFQKGDIAEGYSVSREKKESFPLTVTSAQKNPTAFYLCASSSSGLIYGYTFGSGTRLTVV.

V usage is TRBV12-5 and J usage is TRBJ1-1; D perhaps matches TRBD1 (5 bases). The V end was cut by 5 bases, the J end by 4 bases, with 8 bases between. The germline CDR1 and CDR2 sequences are LGHNT and FRNRAP. The length of the CDR3 is 12 residues. CDR3 nucleotide sequence: TGTGCTAGTGGTCCAGGGTTCACTGAAGCTTTCTTT. Its translation: CASGPGFTEAFF. The variable domain in full, completed from reference TRBV12-5 and TRBJ1-1, reads DARVTQTPRHKVTEMGQEVTMRCQPILGHNTVFWYRQTMMQGLELLAYFRNRAPLDDSGMPKDRFSAEMPDATLATLKIQPSEPRDSAVYFCASGPGFTEAFFGQGTRLTVV.

This clone has more than one count but fewer than ten. The chain links TRBV27 to TRBJ2-3; maybe TRBD2 (6 bases). The CDR3 is 15 residues long. CDR1 is MNHEY, CDR2 SMNVEV, per germline (reference sequence). Trimming stripped 2 bases from V and 2 bases from J, with 11 bases between. CDR3 nucleotides: TGTGCCAGCAGTTTAATGGGGGGACCCACAGATACGCAGTATTTT. Protein sequence: CASSLMGGPTDTQYF.

The J gene is TRBJ1-1, the V gene TRBV6-4, with TRBD1 as a possible D gene (5 bases). Trimming shortened V by 4 bases and J by 1 base, and 10 bases separated the two germline ends. Looked up from germline, CDR1 is MRHNA and CDR2 is SNTAGT. CDR3 length equals 14 residues. The CDR3 DNA is TGTGCCAGCAGTGTGGGGGGGGAGAACACTGAAGCTTTCTTT. It translates to CASSVGGENTEAFF.

The V and J genes are TRBV30 and TRBJ2-1; TRBD1 matches 8 bases. This CDR3 has 14 amino acids. Germline V gene lookup returns CDR1 GTSNPN and CDR2 SVGIG (reference sequence). Germline trimming cut 2 bases from V and 7 bases from J; bases unmatched to any gene: 7. CDR3 in amino acids: CAWSKGQGTNEQFF. The CDR3, as DNA: TGTGCCTGGAGTAAAGGACAGGGTACGAATGAGCAGTTCTTC.